These T cell receptor beta chains were read from a single sample in a study of cytomegalovirus exposure and HLA in healthy donors. Profiled with immunoSEQ multiplex PCR; TCRdb holds only in-frame clones, not every one. The sample gives around 110,000 clones, around 85% of which show up once; around 2.1% is in the top ten. Specimen: PBMCs. The receptors originated from a man aged 30-40 years in good health and CMV-seronegative. Each CDR3 is given with its conserved first and last residue. A D gene is named only where the DNA matches it firmly. Size is omitted from some rows. Given values are once, few, many or a class for expanded clones.

D gene	V gene	clone size	J gene	CDR3 protein	CDR3 DNA
-	TRBV30	-	TRBJ2-2	CAWSVLYGGAGELFF	TGTGCCTGGAGTGTCCTGTACGGGGGAGCCGGGGAGCTGTTTTTT
-	TRBV30	-	TRBJ2-7	CAWSALYEQYF	TGTGCCTGGAGTGCCCTCTACGAGCAGTACTTC
-	TRBV28	once	TRBJ2-1	CASSLTDEQFF	TGTGCCAGCAGTTTGACTGATGAGCAGTTCTTC
-	TRBV29-1	once	TRBJ2-5	CSVVQGGGETQYF	TGCAGCGTTGTCCAGGGGGGAGGAGAGACCCAGTACTTC
-	TRBV18	-	TRBJ2-7	CASSPSYGPSYEQYF	TGTGCCAGCTCACCATCTTACGGTCCCTCCTACGAGCAGTACTTC
-	TRBV28	-	TRBJ2-7	CASSILDSRYEQYF	TGTGCCAGCAGTATCCTGGACAGTCGCTACGAGCAGTACTTC
-	TRBV4-1	few	TRBJ1-5	CASSRTAINQPQHF	TGCGCCAGCAGCCGGACAGCAATCAATCAGCCCCAGCATTTT
-	TRBV5-6	-	TRBJ2-2	CASSVTGELFF	TGTGCCAGTTCGGTGACCGGGGAGCTGTTTTTT
-	TRBV13	-	TRBJ2-1	CASSLDLAHEQFF	TGTGCCAGCAGCTTAGATCTAGCTCATGAGCAGTTCTTC
-	TRBV5-4	-	TRBJ1-2	CASSLSAGVEYGYTF	TGTGCCAGCAGCTTGTCGGCAGGGGTGGAGTATGGCTACACCTTC
-	TRBV6-5	-	TRBJ1-5	CASSLNGYQPQHF	TGTGCCAGCAGTCTAAACGGGTATCAGCCCCAGCATTTT
-	TRBV5-6	-	TRBJ2-1	CASSFDITYNEQFF	TGTGCCAGCAGTTTCGACATTACCTACAATGAGCAGTTCTTC
-	TRBV4-2	-	TRBJ1-2	CASSQSSLAGYTF	TGTGCCAGCAGCCAGAGTAGCTTGGCCGGCTACACCTTC
TRBD2	TRBV5-4	-	TRBJ2-7	CASSVSGDLSYEQYF	TGTGCCAGCAGCGTTAGCGGGGACCTCTCCTACGAGCAGTACTTC
-	TRBV6-5	-	TRBJ1-1	CASSYSGRRGEAFF	TGTGCCAGCAGTTACTCGGGCAGGCGGGGTGAAGCTTTCTTT
-	TRBV9	-	TRBJ1-6	CASSVASGVNSPLHF	TGTGCCAGCAGCGTAGCTTCAGGGGTTAATTCACCCCTCCACTTT
TRBD2	TRBV10-1	-	TRBJ2-1	CASSVGASGNEQFF	TGCGCCAGCAGTGTTGGTGCTAGCGGCAATGAGCAGTTCTTC
TRBD1	TRBV10-2	-	TRBJ1-2	CASSESGQVQGYTF	TGCGCCAGCAGTGAGTCCGGACAGGTGCAGGGCTACACCTTC
-	TRBV27	once	TRBJ2-6	CASKNSAGANVLTF	TGTGCCAGCAAGAATAGTGCTGGGGCCAACGTCCTGACTTTC
TRBD2	TRBV7-2	once	TRBJ2-3	CASSQQRGQDTQYF	TGTGCCAGCAGCCAGCAGCGGGGGCAAGATACGCAGTATTTT
TRBD2	TRBV5-1	-	TRBJ2-4	CASSIGLAGVSTLAKNIQYF	TGCGCCAGCAGCATAGGACTAGCGGGGGTTTCGACCCTAGCCAAAAACATTCAGTACTTC
TRBD2	TRBV15	few	TRBJ2-5	CATSRITGTSRETQYF	TGTGCCACCAGCAGGATCACCGGGACTAGCAGAGAGACCCAGTACTTC
TRBD1	TRBV7-6	-	TRBJ1-2	CASSLGQGSYGYTF	TGTGCCAGCAGCTTAGGACAGGGAAGCTATGGCTACACCTTC
-	TRBV2	-	TRBJ1-4	CASRIWTDEKLFF	TGTGCCAGCAGAATATGGACAGACGAAAAACTGTTTTTT
-	TRBV4-1	-	TRBJ1-3	CASSQEGSPGNTIYF	TGCGCCAGCAGCCAAGAGGGGAGTCCGGGAAACACCATATATTTT
-	TRBV11-2	once	TRBJ2-3	CASRPGHISDTQYF	TGTGCCAGCCGCCCGGGACATATATCAGATACGCAGTATTTT
TRBD1	TRBV18	-	TRBJ1-5	CASSPTDRGLNQPQHF	TGTGCCAGCTCACCCACGGACAGGGGATTGAATCAGCCCCAGCATTTT
-	TRBV11-2	-	TRBJ2-5	CASSLTGQLGKTQYF	TGTGCCAGCAGCTTAACAGGCCAGCTAGGGAAGACCCAGTACTTC
TRBD2	TRBV6-5	-	TRBJ2-5	CASSGIAGAGTQYF	TGTGCCAGCAGTGGTATAGCGGGAGCAGGGACCCAGTACTTC
TRBD2	TRBV7-9	few	TRBJ2-3	CASSPSGGTTDTQYF	TGTGCCAGCAGCCCTAGCGGGGGCACGACAGATACGCAGTATTTT
-	TRBV11-2	-	TRBJ1-1	CASSLADSSVTEAFF	TGTGCCAGCAGCTTAGCCGACAGCTCTGTTACTGAAGCTTTCTTT
TRBD1	TRBV4-2	-	TRBJ1-2	CASSQGETGNYGYTF	TGTGCCAGCAGCCAGGGGGAGACAGGGAACTATGGCTACACCTTC